A selection of T cell receptor beta chains follows, all from one sample in a study of tumor and adjacent non-tumor tissue in lung cancer. MiXCR, applied by TCRdb to the multiplex PCR reads, yields one record per CDR3 protein. Seen here are 77,000 or so distinct CDR3 sequences, about three quarters observed once, and the top ten hold approximately 12%. Sequenced input: lung tumor tissue. The receptors shown here come from a woman between 50 and 59 years old with non-small cell lung cancer. Both conserved end residues are part of each CDR3. D genes are given only for firm matches. A clone size is listed for some rows: how often the clone was seen (once, few, many), or a class if it is expanded.

J gene,clone size,D gene,V gene,CDR3 DNA,CDR3 protein
TRBJ2-5,.,TRBD2,TRBV11-2,TGTGCCAGCAGCTTAGCAGCGGGAGGTGCCCGGGTCCAAGAGACCCAGTACTTC,CASSLAAGGARVQETQYF
TRBJ1-1,.,.,TRBV6-5,TGTGCCAGTAGGGACGGGTACACTGAGGCTCTCTTT,CASRDGYTEALF
TRBJ2-1,.,TRBD2,TRBV4-1,TGCGTCAGCAGCCAAGACGGGGGGACTAACCTTTACAATGAGCAGTTCTTC,CVSSQDGGTNLYNEQFF
TRBJ2-2,.,TRBD2,TRBV5-8,TGTGGCAGCAGCCTTGCCGGGACTAGCGGGATCACCGGGGAGCTGTTTTTT,CGSSLAGTSGITGELFF
TRBJ2-7,once,.,TRBV4-1,TGCGCCAGCAGTCAAGTAGCCTACGAGCAGTACTTC,CASSQVAYEQYF
TRBJ2-3,many,.,TRBV6-1,TGTGCCAGCAGTGAAAGAGCGGGCGGTAGCACAGATACGCAGTATTTT,CASSERAGGSTDTQYF
TRBJ2-1,.,.,TRBV29-1,TGCAGCCAACGTACCTACAATGAGGACTTCTTC,CSQRTYNEDFF
TRBJ2-1,.,.,TRBV4-1,TGCGCCAGTACCCAGAAGGCGGACTCTGAGCAGTTCTTC,CASTQKADSEQFF
TRBJ2-7,few,.,TRBV10-3,TGTGCCTTTGAGGGGACGGACGGGTACGAGCAATACTTC,CAFEGTDGYEQYF
TRBJ2-3,.,.,TRBV28,TGTGCCAGCAGTTCGTCTTACGCAGAAAATACACACTATTTT,CASSSSYAENTHYF
TRBJ2-1,.,TRBD2,TRBV20-1,TGCAGTGTTCAGTCCACTAGCGGAAACTACAATGAGCAGTTCTTC,CSVQSTSGNYNEQFF
TRBJ2-7,.,.,TRBV14,TGTGCCAGCGGCCAAGATTGGGGCCCAAGCGTATACCGCTCCTACGAGCAGTACTTC,CASGQDWGPSVYRSYEQYF
TRBJ2-5,.,.,TRBV12-3/TRBV12-4,TGTGCCAGCAGTTTGCGGCGGCACCAAGAAACCCAGCACTTC,CASSLRRHQETQHF
TRBJ1-1,.,TRBD1,TRBV5-1,TGTGCCAGCAGCTTGTCCCAGGGGGACATTGAAGCTCTCTTT,CASSLSQGDIEALF
TRBJ2-1,few,.,TRBV5-6,TGTGCCAGCAGCTTGAGGCTAGCAAGAACTAATGAGCAGTTCTTC,CASSLRLARTNEQFF
TRBJ1-2,.,.,TRBV11-3,TGTGCCACCATGACGGGTTGCTATGGCTACAGATTC,CATMTGCYGYRF
TRBJ2-7,few,.,TRBV5-6,TGTGCCAGCAGCTTGTGGAGCCAGTTTACCTACGAGCAGTATTTC,CASSLWSQFTYEQYF
TRBJ2-5,once,.,TRBV6-6,TGTGCCAGCACTTACGGAGGCCCAGAAACCCAGTACTTC,CASTYGGPETQYF
TRBJ2-1,.,.,TRBV11-2,TGTGCCAGCAAAACCCAGACAGTGAGAAATGAGCAGTTCTTC,CASKTQTVRNEQFF
TRBJ2-7,.,TRBD1,TRBV4-2,TGTGCCAGCAGCCAAGATTGGTGTCAGGGGGCTTACGAACAGTACTTC,CASSQDWCQGAYEQYF
TRBJ2-3,.,.,TRBV4-1,TGCGCCAGCAGCCAAGAAGAGGGGGATACGGAGGGAAGCACAGATACGCTGTATTTT,CASSQEEGDTEGSTDTLYF
TRBJ2-1,few,.,TRBV12-3/TRBV12-4,TGTGCCATCAGTTTAGGAGGAAATGAGCAGTTCTTC,CAISLGGNEQFF
TRBJ2-7,.,.,TRBV4-1,TGCGCCAGCAGTCCCCGGGGCGCGAAAAAGGAATACGAGCAATACTTC,CASSPRGAKKEYEQYF
TRBJ2-1,.,TRBD2,TRBV6-5,TGTGCCAGCAACATTACTAGCGGGAGTACTAATGAGCAGTTCTTC,CASNITSGSTNEQFF
TRBJ2-1,.,.,TRBV29-1,TGCAGTGTCCCCCGGGCTACGAACAATGAGCAGTCCTTC,CSVPRATNNEQSF
TRBJ1-2,.,TRBD1,TRBV11-2,TGTGCCAACAACTTAGACAGGGGGAATGGCTACACCTTC,CANNLDRGNGYTF
TRBJ2-3,few,TRBD2,TRBV15,TGTGCCACCAGCAGAGTAGCGGGGCCCACAGATACGCAGTATTTT,CATSRVAGPTDTQYF
TRBJ2-5,.,.,TRBV11-2,TGTGCCAGCAGCTTCATACGGGACCCGACCCTATTTCAAGAGACCCAGTACTTC,CASSFIRDPTLFQETQYF
TRBJ2-7,.,.,TRBV20-1,TGCAGTGCTTCTTTGGTCCCTAGCGCCTCCTACGAGCAATACTTC,CSASLVPSASYEQYF
TRBJ1-1,.,.,TRBV10-1,TGCACCAGCAGGCCACAGGAGCATACCTCTGAAGCTTTCTTT,CTSRPQEHTSEAFF
TRBJ2-4,.,.,TRBV6-2/TRBV6-3,TGTGCCAGCAGTCCTCACGAGCGGCAAAACATTCGGTATTTC,CASSPHERQNIRYF
TRBJ2-7,.,TRBD2,TRBV11-2,TGTGCCAGAAGCTCTCCGACTAGCGGGAGTTTTTCGTTCAAGCAGTACTTC,CARSSPTSGSFSFKQYF
TRBJ2-3,.,.,TRBV30,TGTGTCTGTAGTTTAAACACAGATACGCAGTGTTTT,CVCSLNTDTQCF
TRBJ2-7,.,TRBD1,TRBV11-2,TGCGCCAGCAGCACCGAGACAGGGCGCACCTACGGGCAGTACTTC,CASSTETGRTYGQYF
TRBJ2-2,.,.,TRBV7-9,TGTGCCACCAGCAAGTATCCGAACACCGGGGAGCTGTTTTTT,CATSKYPNTGELFF
TRBJ2-2,.,.,TRBV12-3/TRBV12-4,TGTGCTAGCAGGCCCCCAGAGGGGGCGAACACCGGGGAGCTGTTTTTT,CASRPPEGANTGELFF
TRBJ2-3,once,.,TRBV11-2,TGTGCCGGCAGCTTAGATCGGATAGATACGCAGTATTTT,CAGSLDRIDTQYF
TRBJ1-1,once,.,TRBV6-5,TGTCCCAGAAGCACCGTGGGGAAAGCTTTCTTT,CPRSTVGKAFF
TRBJ2-6,.,.,TRBV5-1,TGCGCCAGCAGTATATGCGGCATCTCTGGGGCCAACGTCCTGACTTTC,CASSICGISGANVLTF
TRBJ1-2,.,.,TRBV28,TGTGTCAGCAGTTTTCGGGACCCTAGGGGCTACGCCTTC,CVSSFRDPRGYAF
TRBJ2-7,once,.,TRBV28,TGTGTCAGCAGTTTAAGCAAAATAGTCTACGAGCAGTACTTC,CVSSLSKIVYEQYF
TRBJ2-2,.,TRBD2,TRBV11-3,TGTGCTGACAGCCTAGCGGGGGGCGCCGAGGAGCTGTTTTTT,CADSLAGGAEELFF
TRBJ2-5,.,.,TRBV6-6,TGTGCCAGCAGTCTCCTGGACCCAGCTGGGAAGACCCAGTACTTC,CASSLLDPAGKTQYF